Following are 6 T cell receptor beta chains from one sample sequenced in a study of tumor-infiltrating lymphocytes in primary liver carcinoma. The template, approximately 500 ng total RNA, yielded TCR beta cDNA made with a constant-region primer. Each TCR beta library was derived from three nested multiplex PCR rounds that employed slightly modified ARM-PCR. Use of TRBV1-TRBV30 forward primers with a C-beta reverse primer characterized the first two PCR rounds, which lasted 10 cycles each. TCRdb redid the calling of the multiplex PCR reads with MiXCR, one entry per CDR3 protein. The sample contains 300,000 to 400,000 distinct CDR3 sequences, about 65% of which appear only once. Germline DNA was also extracted, with blood RNA taken from unsorted whole blood. The specimen sequenced was peripheral blood. The origin of the receptors is a man between 35 and 55 years old with primary liver carcinoma and hepatitis B virus infection.

In this sample, this clonotype turned up a few times. The chain is built from TRBV12-3 or TRBV12-4 and TRBJ1-5; 9 nucleotides agree with TRBD1. The CDR3 loop spans 17 amino acids. V lost 8 bases, J lost 1 base, and 12 bases stayed unmatched. The CDR3 here is CASGSGTGIGSNQPQHF. The CDR3 nucleotides read TGTGCCAGCGGTTCTGGGACAGGGATCGGCAGCAATCAGCCCCAGCATTTT.

Remarks on this clonotype: A read error is possible here, since a much larger clone lies one base away. This sequence joins TRBV6-5 and TRBJ2-6; tentative D call: TRBD2 (6 bases). The germline CDR1 and CDR2 sequences are MNHEY and SVGAGI. The CDR3 is 16 amino acids. This chain's CDR3 is CASRRDSSSWANVLTF. CDR3 bases: TGTGCCAGCAGGAGGGACTCTAGCTCTTGGGCCAACGTCCTGACTTTC.

This clonotype was detected once. A single base separates this from a much larger clone, so it may be a read error. The chain has TRBV6-6 and TRBJ2-1, with a weak D call TRBD2 (6 bases). Trimming left V 4 bases short and J 5 bases short, with 18 bases between. Germline V lookup: CDR1 MNHNY, CDR2 SVGAGI (reference sequence). The length of the CDR3 is 16 residues. The CDR3 here is CASSSLRTSHDNEQFF. Written as DNA, the CDR3 is TGTGCCAGCAGTTCCCTTAGAACTAGCCATGACAATGAGCAGTTCTTC.

A note on this clonotype: This may arise from a read error, as a much more abundant clone is one base away. This chain uses TRBV29-1 with TRBJ2-5; no clear D. This CDR3 region has 10 residues. V lost 6 bases, J lost 2 bases, and 4 bases lay in between. Per the germline V gene, CDR1 is SQVTM and CDR2 is ANQGSEA. The CDR3 reads CSVEQETQYF. CDR3 DNA sequence: TGCAGCGTAGAACAAGAGACCCAGTACTTC.

Concerning this clonotype: A read error may be the cause here, since a much bigger clone is one base away. V is TRBV12-3 or TRBV12-4 and J is TRBJ2-1; D remains ambiguous. This CDR3 is built from 14 residues. V lost 5 bases, J lost 2 bases, and 10 bases lay in between. This chain's CDR3 is CASSNRVAYNEQFF. For the CDR3, the DNA is TGTGCCAGCAGTAACCGGGTCGCCTACAATGAGCAGTTCTTC.

This clonotype was seen many times. J is TRBJ1-1 and V is TRBV4-2, with D perhaps TRBD1 (5 bases). The CDR3 is made up of 15 amino acids. The germline gives CDR1 LGHNA, CDR2 YNFKEQ. V lost 2 bases, J lost 4 bases, and 14 bases lay in between. The CDR3 bases are TGTGCCAGCAGCCAACCAGCGGGTGGGGGCACTGAAGCTTTCTTT. This codes for CASSQPAGGGTEAFF.